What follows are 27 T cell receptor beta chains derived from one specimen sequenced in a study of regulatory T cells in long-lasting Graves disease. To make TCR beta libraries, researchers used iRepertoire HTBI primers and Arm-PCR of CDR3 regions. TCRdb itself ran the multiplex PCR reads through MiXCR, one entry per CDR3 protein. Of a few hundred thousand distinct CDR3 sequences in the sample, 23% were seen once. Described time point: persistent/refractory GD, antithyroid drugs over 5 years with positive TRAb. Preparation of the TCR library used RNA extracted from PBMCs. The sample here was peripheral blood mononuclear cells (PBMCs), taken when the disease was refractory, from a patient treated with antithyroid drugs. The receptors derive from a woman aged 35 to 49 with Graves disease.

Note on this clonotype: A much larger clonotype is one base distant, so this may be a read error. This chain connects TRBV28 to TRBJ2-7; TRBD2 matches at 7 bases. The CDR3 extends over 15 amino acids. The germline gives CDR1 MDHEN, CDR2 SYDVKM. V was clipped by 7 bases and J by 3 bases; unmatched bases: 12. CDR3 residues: CASIQRDPGGYEQYF. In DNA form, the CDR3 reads TGTGCCAGCATTCAGCGGGACCCCGGAGGCTACGAGCAGTACTTC.

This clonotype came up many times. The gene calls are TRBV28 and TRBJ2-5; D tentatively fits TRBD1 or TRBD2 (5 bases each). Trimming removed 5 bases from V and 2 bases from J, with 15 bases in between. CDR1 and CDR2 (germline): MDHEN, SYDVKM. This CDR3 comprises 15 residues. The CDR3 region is CASSTTDWGQETQYF. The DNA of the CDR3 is TGTGCCAGCAGTACGACTGATTGGGGGCAAGAGACCCAGTACTTC.

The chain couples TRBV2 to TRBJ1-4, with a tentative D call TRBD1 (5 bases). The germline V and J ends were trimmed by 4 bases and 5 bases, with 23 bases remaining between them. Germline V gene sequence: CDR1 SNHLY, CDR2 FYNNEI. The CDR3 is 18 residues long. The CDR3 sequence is CASSGTSGRTGGNEKLFF. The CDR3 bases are TGTGCCAGCAGTGGGACTAGCGGGAGGACCGGGGGGAATGAAAAACTGTTTTTT.

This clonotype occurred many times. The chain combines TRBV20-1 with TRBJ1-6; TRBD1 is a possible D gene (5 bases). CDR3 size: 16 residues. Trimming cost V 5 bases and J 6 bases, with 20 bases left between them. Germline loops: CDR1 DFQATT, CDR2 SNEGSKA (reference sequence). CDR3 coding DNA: TGCAGTGCTTGGGGGGGAACAGCCCGATCTAATTCACCCCTCCACTTT. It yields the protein CSAWGGTARSNSPLHF.

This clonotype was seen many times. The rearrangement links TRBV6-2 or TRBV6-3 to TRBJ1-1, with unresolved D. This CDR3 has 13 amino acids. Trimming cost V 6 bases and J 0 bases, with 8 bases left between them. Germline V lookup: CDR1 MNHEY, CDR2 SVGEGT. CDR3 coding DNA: TGTGCCAGCAGCGTAACAGTGAACACTGAAGCTTTCTTT. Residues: CASSVTVNTEAFF.

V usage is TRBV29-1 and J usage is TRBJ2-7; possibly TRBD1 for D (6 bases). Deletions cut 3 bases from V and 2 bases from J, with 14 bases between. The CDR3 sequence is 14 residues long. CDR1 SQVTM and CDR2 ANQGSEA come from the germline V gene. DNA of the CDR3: TGCAGCGTTGAGTCTTGGGGGCATACCTACGAGCAGTACTTC. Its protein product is CSVESWGHTYEQYF.

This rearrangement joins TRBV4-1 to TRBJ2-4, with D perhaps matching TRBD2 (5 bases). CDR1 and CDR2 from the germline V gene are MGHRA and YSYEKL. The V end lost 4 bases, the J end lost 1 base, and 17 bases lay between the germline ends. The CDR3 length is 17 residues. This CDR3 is CASSLSGTRLAKNIQYF. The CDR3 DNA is TGCGCCAGCAGCCTCTCGGGAACCAGATTGGCCAAAAACATTCAGTACTTC.

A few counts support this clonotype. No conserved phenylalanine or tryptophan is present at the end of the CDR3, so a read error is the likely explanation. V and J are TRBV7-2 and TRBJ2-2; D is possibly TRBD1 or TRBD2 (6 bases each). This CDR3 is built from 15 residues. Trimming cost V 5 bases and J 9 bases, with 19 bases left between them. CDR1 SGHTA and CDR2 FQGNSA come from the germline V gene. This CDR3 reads CASSGGLRGARELFL. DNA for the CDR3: TGTGCCAGCAGCGGGGGGCTTAGAGGGGCCCGGGAGCTGTTTCTT.

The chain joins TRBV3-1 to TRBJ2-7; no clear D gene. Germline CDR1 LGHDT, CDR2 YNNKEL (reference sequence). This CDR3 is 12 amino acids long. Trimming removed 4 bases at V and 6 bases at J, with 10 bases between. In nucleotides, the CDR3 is TGTGCCAGCAGCCTCAGGAGCGTCGAGCAGTACTTC. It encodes CASSLRSVEQYF.

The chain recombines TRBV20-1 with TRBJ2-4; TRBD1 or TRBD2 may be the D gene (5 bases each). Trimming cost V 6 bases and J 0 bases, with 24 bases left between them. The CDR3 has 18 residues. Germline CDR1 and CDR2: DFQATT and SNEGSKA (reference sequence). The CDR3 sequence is CSAPLDSHWGIAKNIQYF. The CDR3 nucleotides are TGCAGTGCCCCCCTGGACTCACACTGGGGGATAGCCAAAAACATTCAGTACTTC.

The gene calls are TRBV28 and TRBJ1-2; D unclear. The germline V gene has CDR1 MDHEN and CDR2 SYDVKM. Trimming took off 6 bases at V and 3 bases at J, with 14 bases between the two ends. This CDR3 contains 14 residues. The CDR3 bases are TGTGCCAGCAGCCGGTCCGGAGAGTACTATGGCTACACCTTC. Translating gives CASSRSGEYYGYTF.

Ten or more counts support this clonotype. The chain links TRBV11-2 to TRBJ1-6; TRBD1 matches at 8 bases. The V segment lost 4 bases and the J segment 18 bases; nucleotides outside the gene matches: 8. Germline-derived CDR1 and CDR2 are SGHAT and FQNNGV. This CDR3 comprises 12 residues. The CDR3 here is CASSSDRGVTHF. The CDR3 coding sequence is TGTGCCAGCAGCTCAGACAGGGGAGTTACCCACTTT.

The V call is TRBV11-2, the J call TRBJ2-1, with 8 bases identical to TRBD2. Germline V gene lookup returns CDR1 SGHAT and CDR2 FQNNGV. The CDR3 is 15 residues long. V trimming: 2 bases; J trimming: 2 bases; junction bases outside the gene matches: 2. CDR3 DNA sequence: TGTGCCAGCAGCTTAAGCGGGGGAACCTACAATGAGCAGTTCTTC. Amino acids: CASSLSGGTYNEQFF.

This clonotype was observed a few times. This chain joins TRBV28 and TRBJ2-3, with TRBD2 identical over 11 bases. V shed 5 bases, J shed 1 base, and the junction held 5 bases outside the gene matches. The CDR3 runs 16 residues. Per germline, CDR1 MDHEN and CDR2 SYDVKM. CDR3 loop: CASSTSGSIGTDTQYF. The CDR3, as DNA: TGTGCCAGCAGTACTAGCGGGAGTATTGGCACAGATACGCAGTATTTT.

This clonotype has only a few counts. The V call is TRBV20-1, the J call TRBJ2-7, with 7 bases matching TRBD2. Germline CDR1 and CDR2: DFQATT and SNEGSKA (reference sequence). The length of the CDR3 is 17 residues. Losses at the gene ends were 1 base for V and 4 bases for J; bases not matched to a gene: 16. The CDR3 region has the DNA TGCAGTGCTAGAGTAAAAAGGTGGGCGGGAGTAAATTACGAGCAGTACTTC. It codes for CSARVKRWAGVNYEQYF.

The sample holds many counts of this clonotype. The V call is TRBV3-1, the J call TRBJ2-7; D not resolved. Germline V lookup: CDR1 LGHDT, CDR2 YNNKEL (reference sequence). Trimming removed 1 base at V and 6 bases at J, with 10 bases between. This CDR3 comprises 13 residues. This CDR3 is CASSQGRSGEQYF. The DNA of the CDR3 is TGTGCCAGCAGCCAAGGGCGGTCCGGCGAGCAGTACTTC.

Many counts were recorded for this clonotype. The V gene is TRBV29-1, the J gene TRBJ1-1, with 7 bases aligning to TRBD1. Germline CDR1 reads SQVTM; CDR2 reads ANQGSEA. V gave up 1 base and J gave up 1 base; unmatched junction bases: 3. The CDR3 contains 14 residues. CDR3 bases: TGCAGCGTTGAAGTGACAGGGCGGAACACTGAAGCTTTCTTT. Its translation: CSVEVTGRNTEAFF.

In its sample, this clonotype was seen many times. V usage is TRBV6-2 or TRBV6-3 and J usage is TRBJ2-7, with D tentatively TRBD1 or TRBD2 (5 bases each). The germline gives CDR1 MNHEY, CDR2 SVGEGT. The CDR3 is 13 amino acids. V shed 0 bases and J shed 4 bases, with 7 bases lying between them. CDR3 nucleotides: TGTGCCAGCAGTTACTCTGAGGGGTACGAGCAGTACTTC. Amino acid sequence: CASSYSEGYEQYF.

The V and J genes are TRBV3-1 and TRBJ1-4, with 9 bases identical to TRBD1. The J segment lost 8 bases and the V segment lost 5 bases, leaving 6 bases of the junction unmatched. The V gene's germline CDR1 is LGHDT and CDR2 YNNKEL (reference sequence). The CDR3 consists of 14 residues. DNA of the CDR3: TGTGCCAGCAGCAAACAGGGGGCAGGAGAAAAACTGTTTTTT. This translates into CASSKQGAGEKLFF.

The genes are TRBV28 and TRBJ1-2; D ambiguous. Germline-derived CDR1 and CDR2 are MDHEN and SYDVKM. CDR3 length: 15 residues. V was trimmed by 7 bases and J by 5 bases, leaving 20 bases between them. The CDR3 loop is CASTNEGRELYGYTF. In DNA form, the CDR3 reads TGTGCCAGCACCAATGAGGGCAGAGAACTGTATGGCTACACCTTC.

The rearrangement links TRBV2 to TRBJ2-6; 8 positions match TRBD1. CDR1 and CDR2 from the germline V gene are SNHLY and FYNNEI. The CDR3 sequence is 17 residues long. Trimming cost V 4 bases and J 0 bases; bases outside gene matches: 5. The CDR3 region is CASSGQGQSSGANVLTF. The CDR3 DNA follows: TGTGCCAGCAGTGGACAGGGGCAAAGCTCTGGGGCCAACGTCCTGACTTTC.

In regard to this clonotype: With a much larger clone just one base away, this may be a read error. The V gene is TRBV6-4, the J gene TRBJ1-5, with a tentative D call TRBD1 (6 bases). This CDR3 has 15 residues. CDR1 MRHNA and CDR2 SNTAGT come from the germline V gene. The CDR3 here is CASSEPGQLGQLQHF. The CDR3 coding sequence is TGTGCCAGCAGTGAGCCGGGACAATTGGGTCAGCTCCAGCATTTT.

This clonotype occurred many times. The CDR3 DNA reads TGTGCCAGCAGTCCGGTTCAGGGGGCTTTCGACAATCAGCCCCAGCATTTT. This codes for CASSPVQGAFDNQPQHF. The rearrangement joins TRBV28 to TRBJ1-5; 8 nucleotides agree with TRBD1. The CDR3 covers 17 residues. J lost 3 bases, V lost 5 bases, and 12 bases had no gene match. CDR1 is MDHEN, CDR2 SYDVKM, per germline.

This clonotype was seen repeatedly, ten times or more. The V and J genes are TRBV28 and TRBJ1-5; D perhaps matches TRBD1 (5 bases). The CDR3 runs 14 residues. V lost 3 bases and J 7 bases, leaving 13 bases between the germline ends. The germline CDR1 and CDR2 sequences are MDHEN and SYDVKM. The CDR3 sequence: CASSLLRGGQPQHF. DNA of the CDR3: TGTGCCAGCAGTTTGCTTAGGGGCGGGCAGCCCCAGCATTTT.

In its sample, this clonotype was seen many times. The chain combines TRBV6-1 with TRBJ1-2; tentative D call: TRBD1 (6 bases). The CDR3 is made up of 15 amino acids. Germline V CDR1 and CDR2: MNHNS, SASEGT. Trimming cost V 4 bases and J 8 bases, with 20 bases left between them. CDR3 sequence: CASSASGAFSQGYTF. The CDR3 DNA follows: TGTGCCAGCAGTGCTTCGGGGGCCTTTTCGCAGGGCTACACCTTC.

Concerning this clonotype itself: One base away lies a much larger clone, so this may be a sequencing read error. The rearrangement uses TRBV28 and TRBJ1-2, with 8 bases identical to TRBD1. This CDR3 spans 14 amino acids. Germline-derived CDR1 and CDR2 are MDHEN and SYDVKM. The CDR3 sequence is CVSSFRGLGYGYTF. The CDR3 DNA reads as TGTGTCAGCAGTTTCAGGGGGCTTGGCTATGGCTACACCTTC.

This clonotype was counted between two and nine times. CDR3 bases: TGTGCCAGCAGTTCCGGAGGTACCAAAAACATTCAGTACTTC. Encoded protein: CASSSGGTKNIQYF. The chain recombines TRBV28 with TRBJ2-4; D might be TRBD2 (5 bases). CDR1 is MDHEN and CDR2 is SYDVKM in the germline V gene. The germline V and J ends were trimmed by 4 bases and 2 bases, with 9 bases remaining between them. The CDR3 sequence is 14 residues long.